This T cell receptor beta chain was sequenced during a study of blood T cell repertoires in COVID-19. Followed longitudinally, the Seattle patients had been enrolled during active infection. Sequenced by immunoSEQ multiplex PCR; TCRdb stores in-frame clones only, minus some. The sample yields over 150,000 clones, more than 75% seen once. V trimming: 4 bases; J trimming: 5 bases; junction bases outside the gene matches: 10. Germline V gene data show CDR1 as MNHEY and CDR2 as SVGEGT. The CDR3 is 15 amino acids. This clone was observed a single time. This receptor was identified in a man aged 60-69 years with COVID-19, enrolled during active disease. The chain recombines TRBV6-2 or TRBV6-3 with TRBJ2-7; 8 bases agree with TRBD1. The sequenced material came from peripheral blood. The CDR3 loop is CASSSPGGDPHEQYF. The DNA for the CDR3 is TGTGCCAGCAGTTCCCCAGGGGGCGATCCCCACGAGCAGTACTTC.